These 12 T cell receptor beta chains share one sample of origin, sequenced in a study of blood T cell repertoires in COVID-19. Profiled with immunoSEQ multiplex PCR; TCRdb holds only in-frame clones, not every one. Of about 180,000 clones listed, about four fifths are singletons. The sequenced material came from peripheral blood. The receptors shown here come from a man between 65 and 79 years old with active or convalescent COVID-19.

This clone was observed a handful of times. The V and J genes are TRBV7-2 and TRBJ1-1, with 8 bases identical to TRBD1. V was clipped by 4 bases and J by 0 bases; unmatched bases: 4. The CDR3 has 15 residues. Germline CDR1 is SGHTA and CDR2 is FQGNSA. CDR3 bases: TGTGCCAGCAGCTCAGGGGGCGTGGTGAACACTGAAGCTTTCTTT. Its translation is CASSSGGVVNTEAFF. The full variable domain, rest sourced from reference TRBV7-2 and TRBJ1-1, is GAGVSQSPSNKVTEKGKDVELRCDPISGHTALYWYRQSLGQGLEFLIYFQGNSAPDKSGLPSDRFSAERTGGSVSTLTIQRTQQEDSAVYLCASSSGGVVNTEAFFGQGTRLTVV.

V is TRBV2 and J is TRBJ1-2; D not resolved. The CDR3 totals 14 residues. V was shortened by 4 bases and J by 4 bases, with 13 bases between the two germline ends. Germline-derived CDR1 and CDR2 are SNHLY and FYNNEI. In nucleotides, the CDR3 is TGTGCCAGCAGTGTATCCGGGTTTGTCTATGGCTACACCTTC. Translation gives CASSVSGFVYGYTF.

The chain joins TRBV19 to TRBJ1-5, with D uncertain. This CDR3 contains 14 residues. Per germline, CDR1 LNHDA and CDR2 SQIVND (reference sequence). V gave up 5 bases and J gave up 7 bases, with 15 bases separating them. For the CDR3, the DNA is TGTGCCAGTAGTTCGGACTTTTCGGGGCAGCCCCAGCATTTT. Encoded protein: CASSSDFSGQPQHF.

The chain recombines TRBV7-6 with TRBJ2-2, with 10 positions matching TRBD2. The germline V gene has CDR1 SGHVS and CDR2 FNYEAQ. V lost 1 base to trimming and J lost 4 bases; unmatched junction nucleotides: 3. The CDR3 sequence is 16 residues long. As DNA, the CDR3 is TGTGCCAGCAGCTTAGTGGCTAGCGGGGGCACCGGGGAGCTGTTTTTT. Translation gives CASSLVASGGTGELFF. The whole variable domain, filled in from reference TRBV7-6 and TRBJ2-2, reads GAGVSQSPRYKVTKRGQDVALRCDPISGHVSLYWYRQALGQGPEFLTYFNYEAQQDKSGLPNDRFSAERPEGSISTLTIQRTEQRDSAMYRCASSLVASGGTGELFFGEGSRLTVL.

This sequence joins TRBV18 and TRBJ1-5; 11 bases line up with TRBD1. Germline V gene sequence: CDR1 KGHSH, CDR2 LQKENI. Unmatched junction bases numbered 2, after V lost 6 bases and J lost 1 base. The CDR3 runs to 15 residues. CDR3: CASSRDRGSNQPQHF. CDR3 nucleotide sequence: TGTGCCAGCTCCCGGGACAGGGGGAGCAATCAGCCCCAGCATTTT.

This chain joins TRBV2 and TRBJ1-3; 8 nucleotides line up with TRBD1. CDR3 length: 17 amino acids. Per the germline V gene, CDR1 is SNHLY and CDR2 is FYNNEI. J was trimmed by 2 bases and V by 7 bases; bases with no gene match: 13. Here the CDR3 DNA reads TGTGCCAGCATCAGGGCCCCGGCGACAGGGGCTGGAAACACCATATATTTT. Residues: CASIRAPATGAGNTIYF.

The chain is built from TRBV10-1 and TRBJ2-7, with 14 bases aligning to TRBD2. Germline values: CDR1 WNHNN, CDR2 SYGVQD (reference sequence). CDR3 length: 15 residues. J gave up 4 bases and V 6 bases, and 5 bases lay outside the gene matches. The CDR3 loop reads CASSPGLAGVYEQYF. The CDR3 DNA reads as TGCGCCAGCAGCCCGGGACTAGCGGGAGTTTACGAGCAGTACTTC.

The CDR3 coding sequence is TGTGCCAGCAGTCATTCAGGCAAAGAGACCCAGTACTTC. As protein: CASSHSGKETQYF. The rearrangement links TRBV6-5 to TRBJ2-5; D unclear. Germline V gene data show CDR1 as MNHEY and CDR2 as SVGAGI. The length of the CDR3 is 13 residues. V was shortened by 5 bases and J by 3 bases, with 10 bases between the two germline ends.

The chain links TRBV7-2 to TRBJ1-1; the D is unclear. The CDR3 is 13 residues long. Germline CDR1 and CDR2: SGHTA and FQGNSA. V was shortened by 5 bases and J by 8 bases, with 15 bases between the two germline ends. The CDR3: CASSRRQFREAFF. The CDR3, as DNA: TGTGCCAGCAGCCGGAGGCAGTTCCGCGAAGCTTTCTTT.

CDR3 region: CASTQGGRNTIYF. CDR3 bases: TGTGCCAGCACCCAGGGAGGGAGAAACACCATATATTTT. The chain joins TRBV28 to TRBJ1-3, with D tentatively TRBD1 (5 bases). Germline V gene data show CDR1 as MDHEN and CDR2 as SYDVKM. Trimming cost V 7 bases and J 5 bases, with 12 bases left between them. CDR3 length equals 13 residues.

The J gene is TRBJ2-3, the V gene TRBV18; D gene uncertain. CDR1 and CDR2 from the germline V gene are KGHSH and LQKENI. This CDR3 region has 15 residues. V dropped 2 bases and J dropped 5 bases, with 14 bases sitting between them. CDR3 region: CASSPSASTVDTQYF. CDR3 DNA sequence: TGTGCCAGCTCACCATCAGCTTCGACTGTAGATACGCAGTATTTT.

Written as DNA, the CDR3 is TGTGCCAGCTCAGCCGAACTAGCGACGGAGACCCAGTACTTC. Its protein product is CASSAELATETQYF. This rearrangement joins TRBV18 to TRBJ2-5; 7 nucleotides align to TRBD2. The germline V gene has CDR1 KGHSH and CDR2 LQKENI. The CDR3 loop spans 14 amino acids. Trimming took 5 bases from V and 5 from J; bases not matched to a gene: 8.